The rows below give T cell receptor beta chains drawn from one sample of a study of molecular identifiers for immune sequencing clone quantification. TCRdb re-called the PCR reads with MiXCR, one entry per CDR3 protein. The table has some 320,000 distinct CDR3 sequences, over 20% seen once. The specimen sequenced was naive CD8+ T cells from blood, with Jurkat cell RNA spiked in. The receptors stem from a human donor in good health. Some libraries in this study had Jurkat cell RNA spiked in. CDR3s include the opening cysteine and the closing phenylalanine or tryptophan. The D gene is left open where the match is weak. The listing skips clone size in some rows; elsewhere it reads once, few, many or a size class.

>14|TRBV5-6|-|TRBJ2-7|-
TGTGCCAGCAGCTTGGGGGGCAGCTCCTACGGGCAGTACTTC
CASSLGGSSYGQYF
>16|TRBV7-2|many|TRBJ2-3|TRBD2
TGTGCCAGCAGCTTTACTAGCGGGGGGGGCACAGATACGCAGTATTTT
CASSFTSGGGTDTQYF
>15|TRBV4-1|many|TRBJ2-1|-
TGCGCCAGCAGTGACAGGGCATCGAGGGACTATGAGCAGTTCTTC
CASSDRASRDYEQFF
>12|TRBV7-6|-|TRBJ1-4|-
TGTGCCAGCAGGGGGACCGAAGAAAAACCGTCTTTT
CASRGTEEKPSF
>16|TRBV12-3/TRBV12-4|few|TRBJ1-3|TRBD1
TGTGCCAGCAGTTTCCCGACAGGGAGCTCTGGAAACGCCATATATTTT
CASSFPTGSSGNAIYF
>13|TRBV7-9|many|TRBJ2-7|-
TGTGCCAGCAGCGCTCCTCAGGCCGGGGAGCAGTACTTC
CASSAPQAGEQYF
>15|TRBV4-2|-|TRBJ2-7|-
TGTGCCAGCAACCAAAGGGATCCCCAGGGTCCCGAGCAGTACTTC
CASNQRDPQGPEQYF
>10|TRBV6-2/TRBV6-3|many|TRBJ1-1|-
TGTGCCAGCGGGATTACTGAAGCTTTCTTT
CASGITEAFF
>16|TRBV13|many|TRBJ1-5|-
TGTGCCAGCAGCTCGTCCGAGGGGGGTGTCAGTCAGCCCCAGCATTTT
CASSSSEGGVSQPQHF
>14|TRBV12-5|-|TRBJ2-3|-
TGTGCTAGTGGTCCGGGATATGGCACAGATACGCAGTATTTT
CASGPGYGTDTQYF
>18|TRBV7-9|few|TRBJ1-6|-
TGTGCCAGCAGCTTAGTTGTGGCAGGTAGCTCCTATAATTCACCCCTCCACTTT
CASSLVVAGSSYNSPLHF
>17|TRBV6-2/TRBV6-3|many|TRBJ1-5|-
TGTGCCAGCACTGGAGGGGGGGGCCGACTAAGCAATCAGCCCCAGCATTTT
CASTGGGGRLSNQPQHF
>15|TRBV29-1|-|TRBJ2-6|-
TGCAGCGCTGCCGGACCAGCAGGTGGGGTCAACGTCCTGACTTTC
CSAAGPAGGVNVLTF
>19|TRBV5-4|many|TRBJ2-3|-
TGTGCCAGCAGCTTGGATTTTACAGGGGGCCCTAGCGGGAGAGGTACGCAGTATTTT
CASSLDFTGGPSGRGTQYF
>14|TRBV9|-|TRBJ1-1|TRBD1
TGTGCCAGCAGCGAGGACAGGGGGGGTACTGAAGCTTCCTTT
CASSEDRGGTEASF
>15|TRBV7-9|many|TRBJ2-7|-
TGTGCCAGCAGCTCCTCGACGAGGAGCTCCTACGAGCAGTACTTC
CASSSSTRSSYEQYF
>19|TRBV13|few|TRBJ2-6|TRBD1
TGTGCCAGCAGCTTCTGGGGTGACAGGGGGCTCACTGGGGCCAACGTCCTGACTTTC
CASSFWGDRGLTGANVLTF
>13|TRBV20-1|many|TRBJ1-1|-
TGCAGTGCTAGCTATGGAGCGAACACTGAAGCTTTCTTT
CSASYGANTEAFF
>15|TRBV7-9|many|TRBJ2-7|TRBD1
TGTGCCAGCAGCTCCCGGGACAGAACCGACTACGAGCAGTACTTC
CASSSRDRTDYEQYF
>16|TRBV15|few|TRBJ2-1|TRBD1
TGTGCCACCAGTAGGACAGGGGGCCCCTACTACAATGAGCAGTTCTTC
CATSRTGGPYYNEQFF
>14|TRBV7-2|many|TRBJ2-7|-
TGTGCCAGCAGCTCAGTGGGACGGCCCTACGAGCAGTACTTC
CASSSVGRPYEQYF
>15|TRBV27|many|TRBJ2-7|TRBD2
TGTGCCAGCAGTCAAGAGACTAGCTCTTCGTACGAGCAGTACTTC
CASSQETSSSYEQYF
>13|TRBV11-2|-|TRBJ2-5|-
TGCGCCAGCAATGGGTACGGGGCAGAGACCCTGTACTTC
CASNGYGAETLYF
>14|TRBV14|-|TRBJ2-3|-
TGTGCCAGCAGCCAAGATTCGCGGGCAGATACGCAGTATTTT
CASSQDSRADTQYF
>15|TRBV4-1|many|TRBJ1-1|TRBD1
TGCGCCAGCAGCCAGTACAACACAGGGGGCACTGAAGCTTTCTTT
CASSQYNTGGTEAFF
>16|TRBV15|few|TRBJ2-3|-
TGTGCCACCAGCAGAGACCTGCAGCGGAGCACAGATACGCAGTATTTT
CATSRDLQRSTDTQYF
>15|TRBV4-1|many|TRBJ1-5|TRBD1
TGCGCCAGCAGCCAGACAGGGGGAAGGGAGCAGCCCCAGCATTTT
CASSQTGGREQPQHF
>14|TRBV20-1|many|TRBJ2-7|-
TGCAGTGCTATAGCAAAACGGAACTCCTACGAGCAGTACTTC
CSAIAKRNSYEQYF
>16|TRBV4-3|many|TRBJ2-3|TRBD2
TGCGCCAGCAGCCAAGATTGGACTAGCGGGGCGGATACGCAGTATTTT
CASSQDWTSGADTQYF
>16|TRBV7-9|many|TRBJ1-4|-
TGTGCCAGCAGCTTACCCCTCGGACACCCTAATGAAAAACTGTTTTTT
CASSLPLGHPNEKLFF
>17|TRBV7-9|few|TRBJ2-7|TRBD1
TGTGCCAGCAGCCGAACCGACAGGGGCCCAACCGGCTACGAGCAGTACTTC
CASSRTDRGPTGYEQYF
>17|TRBV4-3|many|TRBJ2-1|TRBD2
TGCGCCAGCAGCCAAGATCTAGCGGGAGGGCCGGGTAATGAGCAGTTCTTC
CASSQDLAGGPGNEQFF
>19|TRBV29-1|many|TRBJ2-4|TRBD1
TGCAGCGTTGAATACTCTCCCGGACAGGGTCCTTTAGCCAAAAACATTCAGTACTTC
CSVEYSPGQGPLAKNIQYF
>16|TRBV2|many|TRBJ2-7|TRBD2
TGTGCCAGCAGTGAAGGACGGTCTAGCGGGGCCCACGAGCAGTACTTC
CASSEGRSSGAHEQYF
>13|TRBV12-3/TRBV12-4|many|TRBJ1-1|-
TGTGCCAGCAGTTTTTACTACGACACTGAAGCTTTCTTT
CASSFYYDTEAFF
>15|TRBV27|-|TRBJ2-2|TRBD1
TGTGCCAGCAGATTCGGACAGGGGTTGGGCGGGGAGCTGTTTTTT
CASRFGQGLGGELFF
>15|TRBV9|many|TRBJ2-2|-
TGTGCCAGCAGCGTAGGCGGACGCGCCACGGGGGAGCTGTTTTTT
CASSVGGRATGELFF
>14|TRBV30|many|TRBJ2-3|-
TGTGCCTGGAGTCCGGGAGCCCGCACAGATACGCAGTATTTT
CAWSPGARTDTQYF
>11|TRBV29-1|many|TRBJ1-2|-
TGCAGCGTTGATGAGAGTCAGAGCTACACCTTC
CSVDESQSYTF
>14|TRBV12-3/TRBV12-4|-|TRBJ1-5|-
TGTGCCAGCAGCAGGGGTTATAGCAATCAGCCCCAGCATTTT
CASSRGYSNQPQHF
>12|TRBV6-2/TRBV6-3|-|TRBJ2-1|-
TGTGCCAGCAGCCGGGACGTGAATGAGCAGTTCTTC
CASSRDVNEQFF
>14|TRBV5-6|many|TRBJ2-1|-
TGTGCCAGCAGCCATTTTGTGAAGCCCAATGAGCAGTTCTTC
CASSHFVKPNEQFF
>16|TRBV27|few|TRBJ1-6|TRBD1
TGTGCCAGCAGTTATATTGGGGTGCAGGGGGCTTCACCCCTCCACTTT
CASSYIGVQGASPLHF
>14|TRBV6-5|-|TRBJ1-2|-
TGTGCCAGCAGTCCGCAGGGGAACACCTATGGCTACACCTTC
CASSPQGNTYGYTF
>15|TRBV4-1|few|TRBJ2-3|-
TGCGCCAGCAGCCTCAAGTTGGGACACTCAGATACGCAGTATTTT
CASSLKLGHSDTQYF
>14|TRBV7-9|many|TRBJ2-3|-
TGTGCCAGCAGCTTAGACCACAGCACAGATACGCAGTATTTT
CASSLDHSTDTQYF
>13|TRBV27|many|TRBJ1-2|TRBD1
TGTGCCAGCAGTCCAGGGACAGGCCTTGGCTACACCTTC
CASSPGTGLGYTF
>17|TRBV28|many|TRBJ1-1|-
TGTGCCAGCAGTTCACCTCAATGGCAGGGGATGAACACTGAAGCTTTCTTT
CASSSPQWQGMNTEAFF
>16|TRBV5-6|-|TRBJ2-7|TRBD2
TGTGCCGGCAGCCTTCTACTAGCGGGAGTCCCCTACGAGCAGTACTTC
CAGSLLLAGVPYEQYF
>16|TRBV29-1|-|TRBJ2-3|-
TGCAGCGTAACGGGGGTGGGAGGCGGTGGAACAGATACGCAGTATTTT
CSVTGVGGGGTDTQYF
>16|TRBV4-3|few|TRBJ2-7|TRBD2
TGCGCCAGCAGCCAAGATGGCCCGGGGACTAACTACGAGCAGTACTTC
CASSQDGPGTNYEQYF
>12|TRBV30|many|TRBJ2-2|-
TGTGCCTGGAGTCGTGGGACCGGGGAGCTGTTTTTT
CAWSRGTGELFF
>14|TRBV5-5|many|TRBJ2-7|-
TGTGCCAGCAGCTTCGGGTTTATAACCTACGAGCAGTACTTC
CASSFGFITYEQYF
>18|TRBV27|few|TRBJ2-3|TRBD2
TGTGCCAGCAGTTTATTAGGGACTAGCGGGCCTAGCACAGATACGCAGTATTTT
CASSLLGTSGPSTDTQYF
>13|TRBV12-3/TRBV12-4|few|TRBJ2-5|-
TGTGCCAGCAGTTATGCGGGGCCAGAGACCCAGTACTTC
CASSYAGPETQYF
>15|TRBV15|many|TRBJ2-7|-
TGTGCCACCAGCAGTCTTGGCCACGGGGACTACGAGCAGTACTTC
CATSSLGHGDYEQYF
>13|TRBV14|many|TRBJ2-2|-
TGTGCCAGCAGCCACCTAGGCACCGGGGAGCTGTTTTTT
CASSHLGTGELFF